This TCR beta chain derives from a study of cytomegalovirus exposure and HLA in healthy donors. The PCR employed 60 Vbeta primers together with 13 Jbeta primers. Some clones are missing from TCRdb's copy, which holds only in-frame ones; the method was immunoSEQ multiplex PCR. Among tens of thousands of clones, over 60% were seen once, and the ten largest hold about a fifth. At sampling all donors were nominally healthy, likely with unrecorded immune exposures. The count of this clone is one. What it binds is not known. General study points: The study listed some 160 cytomegalovirus-associated TCR beta chains.

The V segment lost 6 bases and the J segment 5 bases; nucleotides outside the gene matches: 5. Germline V gives CDR1 ENHRY, CDR2 SYGVKD. This CDR3 has 14 residues. Sequenced input: PBMCs. The rearrangement uses TRBV10-3 and TRBJ1-4, with 8 bases fitting TRBD1. The clonotype comes from a woman between 50 and 59 years old in good health and CMV-seropositive. As DNA, the CDR3 is TGTGCCATCAGGGGGACAGGTCGAAATGAAAAACTGTTTTTT. Translated: CAIRGTGRNEKLFF.